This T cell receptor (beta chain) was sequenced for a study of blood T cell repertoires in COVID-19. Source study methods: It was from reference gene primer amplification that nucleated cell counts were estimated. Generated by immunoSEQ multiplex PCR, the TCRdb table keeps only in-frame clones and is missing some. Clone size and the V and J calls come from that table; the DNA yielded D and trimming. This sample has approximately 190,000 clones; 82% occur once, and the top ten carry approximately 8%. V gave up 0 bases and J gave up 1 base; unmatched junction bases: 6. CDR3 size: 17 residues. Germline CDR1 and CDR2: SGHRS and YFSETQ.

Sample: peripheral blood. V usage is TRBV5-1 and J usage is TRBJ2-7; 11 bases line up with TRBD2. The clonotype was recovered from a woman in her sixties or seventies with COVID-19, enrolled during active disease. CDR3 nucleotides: TGCGCCAGCAGCTTGGAAATAGCGGGAGGGCCTTCCTACGAGCAGTACTTC. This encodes CASSLEIAGGPSYEQYF.